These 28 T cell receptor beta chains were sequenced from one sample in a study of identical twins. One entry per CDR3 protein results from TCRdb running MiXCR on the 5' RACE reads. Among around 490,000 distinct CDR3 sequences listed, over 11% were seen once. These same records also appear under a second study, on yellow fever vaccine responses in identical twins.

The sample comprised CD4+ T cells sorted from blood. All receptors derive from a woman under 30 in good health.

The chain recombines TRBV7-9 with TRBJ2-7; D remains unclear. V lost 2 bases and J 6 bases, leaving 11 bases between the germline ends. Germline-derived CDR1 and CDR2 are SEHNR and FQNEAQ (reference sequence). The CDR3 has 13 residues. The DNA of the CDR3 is TGTGCCAGCAGCTTAATGGGCGTTATCGAGCAGTACTTC. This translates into CASSLMGVIEQYF.

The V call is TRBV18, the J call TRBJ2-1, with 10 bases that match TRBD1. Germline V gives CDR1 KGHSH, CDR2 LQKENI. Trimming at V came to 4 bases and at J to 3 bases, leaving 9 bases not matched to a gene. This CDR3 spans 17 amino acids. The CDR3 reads CASSLMGTGAFYNEQFF. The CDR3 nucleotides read TGTGCCAGCTCACTGATGGGGACAGGGGCGTTCTACAATGAGCAGTTCTTC.

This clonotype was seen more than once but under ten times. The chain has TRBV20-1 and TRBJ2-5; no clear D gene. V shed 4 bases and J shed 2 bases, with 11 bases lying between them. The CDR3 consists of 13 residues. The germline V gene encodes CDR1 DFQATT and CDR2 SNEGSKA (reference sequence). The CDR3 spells CSAIITAQETQYF. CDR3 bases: TGCAGTGCTATTATCACAGCTCAAGAGACCCAGTACTTC.

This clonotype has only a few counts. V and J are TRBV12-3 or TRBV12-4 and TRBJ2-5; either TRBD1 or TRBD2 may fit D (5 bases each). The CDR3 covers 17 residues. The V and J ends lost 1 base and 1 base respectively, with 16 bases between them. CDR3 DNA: TGTGCCAGCAGTTTAGTAGGGGCCGTCCGGGGCCAAGAGACCCAGTACTTC. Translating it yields CASSLVGAVRGQETQYF.

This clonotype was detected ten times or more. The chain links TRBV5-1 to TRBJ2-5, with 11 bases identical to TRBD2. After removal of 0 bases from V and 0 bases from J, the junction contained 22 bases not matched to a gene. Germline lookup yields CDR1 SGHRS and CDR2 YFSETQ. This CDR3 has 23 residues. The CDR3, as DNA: TGCGCCAGCAGCTTGGTTCTGGGGCGGGGGCTAGCGGGAGGTCTCCCGTACCAAGAGACCCAGTACTTC. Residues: CASSLVLGRGLAGGLPYQETQYF.

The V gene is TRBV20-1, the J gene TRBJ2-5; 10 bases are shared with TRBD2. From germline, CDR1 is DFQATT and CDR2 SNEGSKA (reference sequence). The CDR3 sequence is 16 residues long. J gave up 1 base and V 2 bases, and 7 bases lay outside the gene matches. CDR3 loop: CSARTASGRAQETQYF. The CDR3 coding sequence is TGCAGTGCTAGAACGGCTAGCGGGAGAGCCCAAGAGACCCAGTACTTC.

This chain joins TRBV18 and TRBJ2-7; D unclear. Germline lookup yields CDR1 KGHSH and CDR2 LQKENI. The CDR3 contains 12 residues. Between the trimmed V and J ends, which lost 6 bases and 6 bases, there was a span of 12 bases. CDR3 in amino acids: CASSVLGGEQYF. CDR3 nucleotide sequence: TGTGCCAGCTCTGTCCTCGGTGGCGAGCAGTACTTC.

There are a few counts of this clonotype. CDR3 bases: TGCAGTGCTCCTTGGGGGGGGTCCTACAATGAGCAGTTCTTC. Translation: CSAPWGGSYNEQFF. The J gene is TRBJ2-1, the V gene TRBV20-1; 7 positions match TRBD2. CDR3 size: 14 residues. Germline V lookup: CDR1 DFQATT, CDR2 SNEGSKA (reference sequence). The V and J ends lost 5 bases and 1 base, in that order; junction bases with no gene match: 5.

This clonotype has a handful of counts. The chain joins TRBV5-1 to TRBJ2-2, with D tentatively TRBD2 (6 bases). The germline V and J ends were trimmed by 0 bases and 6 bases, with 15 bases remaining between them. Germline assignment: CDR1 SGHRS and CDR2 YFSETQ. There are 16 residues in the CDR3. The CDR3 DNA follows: TGCGCCAGCAGCTTGGAGCGGCGGGGTAGAGCCGGGGAGCTGTTTTTT. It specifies CASSLERRGRAGELFF.

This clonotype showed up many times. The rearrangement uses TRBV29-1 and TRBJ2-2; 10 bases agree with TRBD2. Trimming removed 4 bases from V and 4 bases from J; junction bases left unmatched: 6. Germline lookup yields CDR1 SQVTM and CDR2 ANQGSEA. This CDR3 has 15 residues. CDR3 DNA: TGCAGCGTTGGGGTAGCGGGAGGAAGCACCGGGGAGCTGTTTTTT. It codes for CSVGVAGGSTGELFF.

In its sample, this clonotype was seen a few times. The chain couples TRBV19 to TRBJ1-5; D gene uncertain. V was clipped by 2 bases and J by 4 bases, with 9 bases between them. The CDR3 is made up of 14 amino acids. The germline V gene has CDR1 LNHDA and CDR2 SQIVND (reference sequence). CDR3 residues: CASSIRQKNQPQHF. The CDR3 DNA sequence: TGTGCCAGTAGTATACGGCAGAAAAATCAGCCCCAGCATTTT. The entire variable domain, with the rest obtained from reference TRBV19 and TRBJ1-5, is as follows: DGGITQSPKYLFRKEGQNVTLSCEQNLNHDAMYWYRQDPGQGLRLIYYSQIVNDFQKGDIAEGYSVSREKKESFPLTVTSAQKNPTAFYLCASSIRQKNQPQHFGDGTRLSIL.

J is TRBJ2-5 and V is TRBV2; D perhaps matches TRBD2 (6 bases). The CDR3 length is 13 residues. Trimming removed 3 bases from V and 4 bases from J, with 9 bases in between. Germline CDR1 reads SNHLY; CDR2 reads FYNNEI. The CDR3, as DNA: TGTGCCAGCAGTGATGGGGGGTTAGAGACCCAGTACTTC. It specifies CASSDGGLETQYF. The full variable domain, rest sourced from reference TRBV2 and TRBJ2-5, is EPEVTQTPSHQVTQMGQEVILRCVPISNHLYFYWYRQILGQKVEFLVSFYNNEISEKSEIFDDQFSVERPDGSNFTLKIRSTKLEDSAMYFCASSDGGLETQYFGPGTRLLVL.

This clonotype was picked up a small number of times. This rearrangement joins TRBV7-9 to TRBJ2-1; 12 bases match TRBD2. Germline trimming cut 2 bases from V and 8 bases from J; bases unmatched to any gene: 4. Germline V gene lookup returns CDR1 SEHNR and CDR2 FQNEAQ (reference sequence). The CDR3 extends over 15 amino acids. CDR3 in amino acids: CASSLQTSGSHEQFF. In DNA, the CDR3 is TGTGCCAGCAGCTTACAGACTAGCGGGAGCCATGAGCAGTTCTTC.

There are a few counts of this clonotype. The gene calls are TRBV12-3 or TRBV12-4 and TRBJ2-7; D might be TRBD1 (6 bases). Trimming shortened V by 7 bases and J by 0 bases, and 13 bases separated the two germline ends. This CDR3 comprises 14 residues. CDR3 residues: CASTRTVSSYEQYF. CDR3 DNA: TGTGCCAGCACCAGGACAGTAAGCTCCTACGAGCAGTACTTC.

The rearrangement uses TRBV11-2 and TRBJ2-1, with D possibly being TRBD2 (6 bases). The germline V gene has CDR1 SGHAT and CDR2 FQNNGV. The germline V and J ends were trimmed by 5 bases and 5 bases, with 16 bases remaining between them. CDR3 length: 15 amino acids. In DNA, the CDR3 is TGTGCCAGCAGCCCTGGTAGGACTACCGACAATGAGCAGTTCTTC. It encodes CASSPGRTTDNEQFF.

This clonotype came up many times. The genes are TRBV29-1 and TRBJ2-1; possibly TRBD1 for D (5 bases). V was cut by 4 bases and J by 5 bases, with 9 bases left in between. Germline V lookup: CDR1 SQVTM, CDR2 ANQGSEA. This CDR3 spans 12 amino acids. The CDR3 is CSVVRVNNEQFF. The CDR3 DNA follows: TGCAGCGTTGTCAGGGTTAACAATGAGCAGTTCTTC.

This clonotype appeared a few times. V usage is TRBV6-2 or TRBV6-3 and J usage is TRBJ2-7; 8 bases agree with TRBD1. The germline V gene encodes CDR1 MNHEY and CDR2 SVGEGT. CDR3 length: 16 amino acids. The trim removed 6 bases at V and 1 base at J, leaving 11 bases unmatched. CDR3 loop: CASRPRPGQASYEQYF. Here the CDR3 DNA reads TGTGCCAGCAGACCGCGACCGGGACAGGCGTCCTACGAGCAGTACTTC.

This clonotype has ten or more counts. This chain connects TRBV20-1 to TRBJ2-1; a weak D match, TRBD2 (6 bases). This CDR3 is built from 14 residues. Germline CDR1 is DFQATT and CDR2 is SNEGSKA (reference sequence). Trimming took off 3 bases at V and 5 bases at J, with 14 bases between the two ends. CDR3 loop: CSARGLAFHNEQFF. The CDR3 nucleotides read TGCAGTGCTAGGGGCCTAGCGTTCCACAATGAGCAGTTCTTC.

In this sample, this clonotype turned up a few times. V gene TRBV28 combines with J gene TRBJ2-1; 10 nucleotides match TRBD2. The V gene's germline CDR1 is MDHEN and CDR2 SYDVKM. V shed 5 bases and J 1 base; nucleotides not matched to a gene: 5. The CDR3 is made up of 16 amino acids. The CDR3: CASSLAGAVSYNEQFF. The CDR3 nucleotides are TGTGCCAGCAGTCTAGCGGGGGCGGTGTCCTACAATGAGCAGTTCTTC.

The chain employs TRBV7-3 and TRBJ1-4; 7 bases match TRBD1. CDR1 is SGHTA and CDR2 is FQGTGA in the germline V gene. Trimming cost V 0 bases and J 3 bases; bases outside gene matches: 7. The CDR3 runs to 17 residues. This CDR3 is CASSLTGRGTANEKLFF. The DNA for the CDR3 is TGTGCCAGCAGCTTAACGGGGCGAGGGACAGCTAATGAAAAACTGTTTTTT.

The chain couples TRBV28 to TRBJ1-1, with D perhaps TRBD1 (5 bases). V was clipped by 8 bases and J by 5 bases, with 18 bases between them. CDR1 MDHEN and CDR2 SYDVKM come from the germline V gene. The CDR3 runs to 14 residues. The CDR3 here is CASGFEGRGTEAFF. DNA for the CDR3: TGTGCCAGCGGATTCGAGGGGCGAGGTACTGAAGCTTTCTTT.

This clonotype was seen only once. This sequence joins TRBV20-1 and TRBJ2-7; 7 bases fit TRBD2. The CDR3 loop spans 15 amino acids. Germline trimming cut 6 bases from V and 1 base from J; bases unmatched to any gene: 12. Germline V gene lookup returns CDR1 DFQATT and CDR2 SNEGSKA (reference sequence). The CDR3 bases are TGCAGTGCCCATGCGGGCGGGAGCCTTTCCTACGAGCAGTACTTC. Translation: CSAHAGGSLSYEQYF.

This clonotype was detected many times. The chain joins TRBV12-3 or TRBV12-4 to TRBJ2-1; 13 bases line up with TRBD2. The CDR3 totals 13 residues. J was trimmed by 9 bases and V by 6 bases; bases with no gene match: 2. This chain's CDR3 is CASRLAGGGEQFF. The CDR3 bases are TGTGCCAGCAGACTAGCGGGGGGGGGTGAGCAGTTCTTC.

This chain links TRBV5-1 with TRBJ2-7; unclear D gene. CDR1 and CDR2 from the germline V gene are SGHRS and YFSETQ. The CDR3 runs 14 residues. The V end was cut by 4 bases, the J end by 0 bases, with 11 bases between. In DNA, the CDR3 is TGCGCCAGCAGCCAAACTATCTCCTCCTACGAGCAGTACTTC. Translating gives CASSQTISSYEQYF.

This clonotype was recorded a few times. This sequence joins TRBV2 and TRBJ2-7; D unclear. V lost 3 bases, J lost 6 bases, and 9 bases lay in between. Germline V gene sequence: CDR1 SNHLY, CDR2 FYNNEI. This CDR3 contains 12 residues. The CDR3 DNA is TGTGCCAGCAGTGAGGCTACCACCGAGCAGTACTTC. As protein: CASSEATTEQYF.

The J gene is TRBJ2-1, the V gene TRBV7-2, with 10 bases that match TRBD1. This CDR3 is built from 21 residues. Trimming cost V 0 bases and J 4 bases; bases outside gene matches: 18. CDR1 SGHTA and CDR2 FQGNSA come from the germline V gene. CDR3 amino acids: CASSLALSGTGVQSRYNEQFF. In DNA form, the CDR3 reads TGTGCCAGCAGCTTAGCGCTTTCCGGGACAGGGGTACAATCACGGTACAATGAGCAGTTCTTC.

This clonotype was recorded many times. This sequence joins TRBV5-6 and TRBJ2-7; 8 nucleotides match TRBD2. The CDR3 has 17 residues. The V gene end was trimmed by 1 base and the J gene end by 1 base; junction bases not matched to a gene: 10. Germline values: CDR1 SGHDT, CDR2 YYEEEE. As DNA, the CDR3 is TGTGCCAGCAGCTTGTTGTCAGCGGGGGCCTATTCCTACGAGCAGTACTTC. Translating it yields CASSLLSAGAYSYEQYF.

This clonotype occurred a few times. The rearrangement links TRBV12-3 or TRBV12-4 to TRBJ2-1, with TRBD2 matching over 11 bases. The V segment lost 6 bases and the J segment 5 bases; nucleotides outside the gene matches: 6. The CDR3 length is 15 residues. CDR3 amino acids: CASRALAGGNNEQFF. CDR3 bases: TGTGCCAGCAGAGCCCTAGCGGGGGGTAACAATGAGCAGTTCTTC.